This T cell receptor beta chain was identified in a study of blood T cell repertoires in COVID-19. Across the whole study: Some COVID-19 samples were acute and others convalescent; all came from the United States, Italy and Spain.

Per the original methods: Reference gene primer amplification in the assay estimated nucleated cell counts. Measured with immunoSEQ multiplex PCR; TCRdb has only the in-frame clones, and not every one. Clone size and V and J calls were adopted from that table, with D and trimming inferred from the DNA. The table has approximately 350,000 clones, more than 75% seen once. From germline, CDR1 is SGHNT and CDR2 YYREEE (reference sequence). The CDR3 is made up of 15 amino acids. With 0 bases removed from V and 5 bases from J, the gap between germline ends came to 14 bases. The receptor's source is a woman aged 45 to 65 with COVID-19, enrolled during active disease. V usage is TRBV5-4 and J usage is TRBJ1-1; D may be TRBD1 (6 bases). Sequenced material: peripheral blood. The CDR3 reads CASSLAAGAGTEAFF. For the CDR3, the DNA is TGTGCCAGCAGCTTGGCCGCGGGGGCGGGGACTGAAGCTTTCTTT.